The sequence of this T cell receptor (beta chain) was determined in a study of T cell repertoires in cytomegalovirus infection. Overall study: Used in the study were CMV epitopes, some recently identified and HLA-C-restricted, others well-studied and HLA-B-restricted. Carrying CMV and the relevant HLA type showed in public TCR beta signatures. Study results and limitations: Pooled public TCR beta family frequency picked out CMV carriers with the relevant HLA. HLA-C-restricted CMV clonotypes gave the most frequent clonotype in two of eight donors.

Germline-derived CDR1 and CDR2 are SGHNT and YYREEE (reference sequence). This CDR3 spans 16 amino acids. Trimming cost V 4 bases and J 5 bases; bases outside gene matches: 10. TCRdb redid the calling of the reads with MiXCR, one entry per CDR3 protein. The data hold fewer than 1,000,000 distinct CDR3 sequences, with roughly 30% observed a single time. This clonotype was seen a handful of times. The antigen is unknown. This clonotype originated in a human donor in good health (CMV status not recorded). Some clones in this sample may be carry-over from other donors' samples. This specimen consisted of cultured CD8+ T cells from PBMCs, obtained from culture after CMV antigen stimulation. J is TRBJ2-1 and V is TRBV5-4; 9 bases are shared with TRBD1. DNA of the CDR3: TGTGCCAGCAGCCCGCCCCGGGGACAGGGAAACAATGAGCAGTTCTTC. It is translated as CASSPPRGQGNNEQFF.